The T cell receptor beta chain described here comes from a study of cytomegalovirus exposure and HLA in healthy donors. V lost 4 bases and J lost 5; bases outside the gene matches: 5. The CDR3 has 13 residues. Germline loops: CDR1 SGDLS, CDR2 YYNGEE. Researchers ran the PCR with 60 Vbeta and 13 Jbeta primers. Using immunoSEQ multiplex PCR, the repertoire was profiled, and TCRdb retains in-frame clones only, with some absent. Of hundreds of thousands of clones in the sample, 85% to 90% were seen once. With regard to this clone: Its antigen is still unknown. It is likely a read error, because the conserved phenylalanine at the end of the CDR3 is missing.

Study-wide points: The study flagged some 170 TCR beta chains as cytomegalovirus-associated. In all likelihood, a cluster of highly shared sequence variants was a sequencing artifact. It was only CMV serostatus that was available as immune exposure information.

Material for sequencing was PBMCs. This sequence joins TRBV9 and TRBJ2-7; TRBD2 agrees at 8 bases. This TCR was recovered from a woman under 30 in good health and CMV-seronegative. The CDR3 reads CASSRGGLNEQYL. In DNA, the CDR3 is TGTGCCAGCAGCCGGGGGGGCCTCAACGAGCAGTACCTC.